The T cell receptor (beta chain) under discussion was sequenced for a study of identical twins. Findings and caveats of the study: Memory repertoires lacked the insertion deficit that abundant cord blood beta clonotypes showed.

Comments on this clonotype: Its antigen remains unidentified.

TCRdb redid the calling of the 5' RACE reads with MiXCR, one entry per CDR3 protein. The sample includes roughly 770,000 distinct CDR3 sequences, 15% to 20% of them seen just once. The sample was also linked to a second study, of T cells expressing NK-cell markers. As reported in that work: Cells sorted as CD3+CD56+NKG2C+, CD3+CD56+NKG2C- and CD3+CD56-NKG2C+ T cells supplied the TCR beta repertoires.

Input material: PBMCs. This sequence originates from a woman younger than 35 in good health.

The CDR3 sequence is CASSVAGLEYTGELFF. The CDR3 region has the DNA TGTGCCAGCAGCGTAGCGGGACTAGAGTACACCGGGGAGCTGTTTTTT. The chain recombines TRBV9 with TRBJ2-2; 8 nucleotides match TRBD2. Germline CDR1 and CDR2: SGDLS and YYNGEE. Trimming at V came to 0 bases and at J to 3 bases, leaving 4 bases not matched to a gene. The CDR3 spans 16 residues.